These 24 T cell receptor beta chains share one sample of origin, sequenced in a study of control samples from healthy donors and cancer patients. Sequencing used immunoSEQ multiplex PCR; TCRdb keeps in-frame clones, though not all of them. The sample consists of about 110,000 clones, almost 85% of them appearing once. The sequenced sample consisted of blood. These receptors originate from a man aged 18 to 29 in good health.

The chain uses TRBV27 and TRBJ2-2; D may be TRBD2 (5 bases). The CDR3 runs 16 residues. From germline, CDR1 is MNHEY and CDR2 SMNVEV (reference sequence). The V and J ends lost 4 bases and 5 bases respectively, with 17 bases between them. This chain's CDR3 is CASSWYTIRGTGELFF. The CDR3 nucleotides read TGTGCCAGCAGTTGGTATACAATTCGAGGGACCGGGGAGCTGTTTTTT.

The chain recombines TRBV19 with TRBJ2-7; 8 nucleotides agree with TRBD2. The germline gives CDR1 LNHDA, CDR2 SQIVND (reference sequence). With 5 bases clipped from V and 4 bases from J, the junction kept 10 bases outside the gene matches. The CDR3 covers 15 residues. CDR3 sequence (DNA): TGTGCCAGTAGTCCGGCGGCGGGGGGCTCTTACGAGCAGTACTTC. It specifies CASSPAAGGSYEQYF.

The chain links TRBV5-6 to TRBJ1-3; D is ambiguous. Germline CDR1 and CDR2: SGHDT and YYEEEE. The V gene lost 2 bases and the J gene lost 0 bases, with 9 bases spanning the gap. The CDR3 runs to 15 residues. The CDR3 sequence: CASSLDGFSGNTIYF. The CDR3 nucleotides read TGTGCCAGCAGCTTAGACGGGTTCTCTGGAAACACCATATATTTT.

The CDR3 DNA reads TGTGCCACATCGACAGGTAGTTCTACTGGAAACACCATATATTTT. This encodes CATSTGSSTGNTIYF. The gene calls are TRBV7-9 and TRBJ1-3; D perhaps matches TRBD1 (6 bases). Germline CDR1 is SEHNR and CDR2 is FQNEAQ (reference sequence). This CDR3 is built from 15 residues. The V gene lost 10 bases and the J gene lost 2 bases, with 18 bases spanning the gap. The full variable domain, with the rest looked up from reference TRBV7-9 and TRBJ1-3, is DTGVSQNPRHKITKRGQNVTFRCDPISEHNRLYWYRQTLGQGPEFLTYFQNEAQLEKSRLLSDRFSAERPKGSFSTLEIQRTEQGDSAMYLCATSTGSSTGNTIYFGEGSWLTVV.

The rearrangement links TRBV27 to TRBJ1-5; D gene unclear. Per germline, CDR1 MNHEY and CDR2 SMNVEV (reference sequence). V shed 6 bases and J shed 1 base, with 13 bases lying between them. There are 15 residues in the CDR3. The CDR3 loop reads CASSTRGGSNQPQHF. In DNA, the CDR3 is TGTGCCAGCAGCACCCGAGGTGGAAGCAATCAGCCCCAGCATTTT.

V usage is TRBV9 and J usage is TRBJ2-7, with TRBD1 as a possible D gene (6 bases). The CDR3 has 12 amino acids. CDR1 SGDLS and CDR2 YYNGEE come from the germline V gene. The V end was cut by 0 bases, the J end by 7 bases, with 8 bases between. The DNA of the CDR3 is TGTGCCAGCAGCGTAGGGGGGCGAGAGCAGTACTTC. Protein product: CASSVGGREQYF.

The chain joins TRBV5-1 to TRBJ1-1; D gene unclear. The CDR3 is made up of 15 amino acids. CDR1 is SGHRS and CDR2 is YFSETQ in the germline V gene. Trimming took 0 bases from V and 6 from J, leaving 15 bases between them. The CDR3 region has the DNA TGCGCCAGCAGCTTGGTGGAGGCCCCAGAACCTGAAGCTTTCTTT. Translated: CASSLVEAPEPEAFF.

The chain has TRBV4-1 and TRBJ1-2; D may be TRBD1 (5 bases). The CDR3 is 15 residues long. The germline gives CDR1 MGHRA, CDR2 YSYEKL. The V end lost 2 bases, the J end lost 8 bases, and 18 bases lay between the germline ends. The CDR3 loop is CASSQSLWGIGGYTF. The CDR3 bases are TGCGCCAGCAGCCAATCATTGTGGGGCATTGGGGGCTACACCTTC.

The chain joins TRBV7-2 to TRBJ2-2, with D possibly matching TRBD2 (6 bases). CDR1 is SGHTA and CDR2 is FQGNSA in the germline V gene. V lost 2 bases to trimming and J lost 3 bases, with 7 bases between them. The CDR3 loop spans 14 amino acids. The CDR3 DNA sequence: TGTGCCAGCAGCTTACGGGGGTACACCGGGGAGCTGTTTTTT. This translates into CASSLRGYTGELFF.

This chain joins TRBV5-5 and TRBJ2-3; D remains ambiguous. CDR1 is SGHKS and CDR2 is YYEKEE in the germline V gene (reference sequence). The CDR3 loop spans 15 amino acids. Trimming removed 3 bases at V and 0 bases at J, with 11 bases between. The CDR3 DNA sequence: TGTGCCAGCAGCTCCCTCGGTTTTAGCACAGATACGCAGTATTTT. As protein: CASSSLGFSTDTQYF.

This clone was counted once. This chain uses TRBV6-5 with TRBJ2-1; 10 bases are a match to TRBD2. The CDR3 is made up of 16 amino acids. Trimming cost V 4 bases and J 4 bases; bases outside gene matches: 7. Germline assignment: CDR1 MNHEY and CDR2 SVGAGI. CDR3 bases: TGTGCCAGCAGTTCCCTCCGTAGCGGGGGGTACAATGAGCAGTTCTTC. Translating gives CASSSLRSGGYNEQFF.

The rearrangement uses TRBV7-2 and TRBJ1-1, with a tentative D call TRBD1 (6 bases). Germline V gene lookup returns CDR1 SGHTA and CDR2 FQGNSA. V lost 1 base, J lost 3 bases, and 6 bases lay in between. This CDR3 is 13 amino acids long. This CDR3 reads CASSLDRDTEAFF. The DNA of the CDR3 is TGTGCCAGCAGCTTAGACAGGGACACTGAAGCTTTCTTT.

This clone showed up just a few times. The chain uses TRBV2 and TRBJ1-4; 11 bases agree with TRBD1. Germline loops: CDR1 SNHLY, CDR2 FYNNEI. The CDR3 extends over 16 amino acids. V lost 4 bases to trimming and J lost 3 bases; unmatched junction nucleotides: 4. The CDR3 reads CASSADRGLANEKLFF. CDR3 nucleotide sequence: TGTGCCAGCAGTGCGGACAGGGGGCTAGCTAATGAAAAACTGTTTTTT.

The CDR3 reads CASSRTYTPWGAFF. As DNA, the CDR3 is TGTGCCAGCAGTCGTACCTACACCCCCTGGGGGGCTTTCTTT. This chain links TRBV7-9 with TRBJ1-1; tentatively, D is TRBD1 (5 bases). This CDR3 has 14 residues. Trimming took 6 bases from V and 11 from J, leaving 22 bases between them. In germline, CDR1 is SEHNR, CDR2 FQNEAQ (reference sequence).

This chain links TRBV7-8 with TRBJ1-2, with D maybe TRBD1 (5 bases). The CDR3 covers 16 residues. Trimming left V 5 bases short and J 2 bases short, with 18 bases between. Germline loops: CDR1 SGHVS, CDR2 FQNEAQ. The CDR3 bases are TGTGCCAGCAGCCCCTCTTCTCTCTGGGGGAACTATGGCTACACCTTC. It is translated as CASSPSSLWGNYGYTF. Full variable domain (outside the CDR3, taken from reference TRBV7-8 and TRBJ1-2): GAGVSQSPRYKVAKRGQDVALRCDPISGHVSLFWYQQALGQGPEFLTYFQNEAQLDKSGLPSDRFFAERPEGSVSTLKIQRTQQEDSAVYLCASSPSSLWGNYGYTFGSGTRLTVV.

The chain carries TRBV27 and TRBJ2-3; 9 bases are shared with TRBD2. The CDR3 sequence is 15 residues long. The V and J ends lost 2 bases and 4 bases, in that order; junction bases with no gene match: 4. CDR1 and CDR2 from the germline V gene are MNHEY and SMNVEV (reference sequence). Written as DNA, the CDR3 is TGTGCCAGCAGTTTAGGCGGGGGGGTGGCAGATACGCAGTATTTT. This encodes CASSLGGGVADTQYF.

This clone was seen only once. The V gene is TRBV5-8, the J gene TRBJ2-3; D uncertain. Germline-derived CDR1 and CDR2 are SGHTS and YDEGEE. The CDR3 consists of 13 residues. Trimming removed 4 bases at V and 4 bases at J, with 10 bases between. The CDR3 spells CASSPNQADTQYF. In DNA, the CDR3 is TGTGCCAGCAGCCCTAATCAGGCAGATACGCAGTATTTT.

V is TRBV7-6 and J is TRBJ2-3; D may be TRBD1 (5 bases). This CDR3 is 16 amino acids long. Trimming shortened V by 4 bases and J by 0 bases, and 14 bases separated the two germline ends. Germline V lookup: CDR1 SGHVS, CDR2 FNYEAQ. CDR3 amino acids: CASSYNRWTSTDTQYF. The CDR3 nucleotides are TGTGCCAGCAGCTATAACAGGTGGACGAGCACAGATACGCAGTATTTT.

V usage is TRBV28 and J usage is TRBJ1-1; D may be TRBD1 (5 bases). The CDR3 consists of 15 residues. Germline lookup yields CDR1 MDHEN and CDR2 SYDVKM. Trimming removed 0 bases at V and 1 base at J, with 9 bases between. CDR3 nucleotide sequence: TGTGCCAGCAGTTTATGGGGGGGAAAGAACACTGAAGCTTTCTTT. It encodes CASSLWGGKNTEAFF.

The count of this clone is one. The chain employs TRBV4-3 and TRBJ2-1; D is ambiguous. From germline, CDR1 is LGHNA and CDR2 YSLEER. Trimming took 1 base from V and 8 from J, leaving 12 bases between them. The length of the CDR3 is 14 residues. The CDR3 protein is CASSQGVLGYEQFF. CDR3 sequence (DNA): TGCGCCAGCAGCCAAGGGGTATTGGGGTATGAGCAGTTCTTC.

The V call is TRBV7-9, the J call TRBJ2-1; 10 bases fit TRBD1. Trimming removed 5 bases from V and 2 bases from J; junction bases left unmatched: 3. Germline lookup yields CDR1 SEHNR and CDR2 FQNEAQ (reference sequence). The CDR3 has 15 residues. CDR3 DNA: TGTGCCAGCAGCCCCGGGACAGGGGCCTACAATGAGCAGTTCTTC. It codes for CASSPGTGAYNEQFF.

V and J are TRBV9 and TRBJ1-2, with a possible D match to TRBD1 (5 bases). The CDR3 covers 13 residues. Germline values: CDR1 SGDLS, CDR2 YYNGEE. The V end was cut by 0 bases, the J end by 6 bases, with 9 bases between. CDR3 in amino acids: CASSVGAGNGYTF. In DNA form, the CDR3 reads TGTGCCAGCAGCGTAGGGGCAGGGAATGGCTACACCTTC.

The V and J genes are TRBV5-4 and TRBJ2-3; 8 nucleotides agree with TRBD1. The J segment lost 3 bases and the V segment lost 1 base, leaving 4 bases of the junction unmatched. CDR1 is SGHNT, CDR2 YYREEE, per germline (reference sequence). The CDR3 sequence is 15 residues long. This CDR3 is CASSLSTGATDTQYF. CDR3 DNA: TGTGCCAGCAGCTTGTCGACAGGGGCGACAGATACGCAGTATTTT.

Turning to this clone: This sample also contains other DNA sequences that code for the same CDR3. V gene TRBV6-1 combines with J gene TRBJ1-2, with no clear D. Germline values: CDR1 MNHNS, CDR2 SASEGT. The CDR3 runs 13 residues. V shed 1 base and J shed 4 bases, with 7 bases lying between them. The CDR3 nucleotides are TGTGCCAGCAGTGAAGAACCAGTCTATGGCTACACCTTC. It is translated as CASSEEPVYGYTF.